Following are 10 T cell receptor beta chains from one sample sequenced in a study of blood T cell repertoires in COVID-19. Clones were read by immunoSEQ multiplex PCR, and TCRdb kept only the in-frame ones, dropping some. The sample has about 250,000 clones; roughly four fifths are singletons. Sequenced: peripheral blood. All receptors derive from a person aged 70 to 85 with COVID-19, enrolled during active disease.

The rearrangement joins TRBV7-2 to TRBJ2-3; D not resolved. Trimming removed 4 bases at V and 2 bases at J, with 7 bases between. The CDR3 sequence is 13 residues long. Germline V gene data show CDR1 as SGHTA and CDR2 as FQGNSA. The CDR3 DNA follows: TGTGCCAGCAGCTCGCGACTCACAGATACGCAGTATTTT. Encoded protein: CASSSRLTDTQYF.

The V and J genes are TRBV5-1 and TRBJ2-1, with D unclear. The CDR3 runs to 12 residues. The germline V gene has CDR1 SGHRS and CDR2 YFSETQ. Trimming took off 4 bases at V and 5 bases at J, with 7 bases between the two ends. The CDR3: CASSRSNNEQFF. Here the CDR3 DNA reads TGCGCCAGCAGCCGGAGTAACAATGAGCAGTTCTTC.

The chain carries TRBV7-2 and TRBJ1-4; 9 bases agree with TRBD1. CDR1 and CDR2 from the germline V gene are SGHTA and FQGNSA. V gave up 1 base and J gave up 10 bases; unmatched junction bases: 4. The CDR3 extends over 14 amino acids. The CDR3: CASSLGDRVGKLFF. In DNA, the CDR3 is TGTGCCAGCAGCTTAGGGGACAGGGTTGGAAAACTGTTTTTT.

This clone was found once. This chain uses TRBV10-3 with TRBJ2-3, with a weak D call TRBD1 (6 bases). V was clipped by 5 bases and J by 2 bases, with 20 bases between them. Germline V gene data show CDR1 as ENHRY and CDR2 as SYGVKD. This CDR3 comprises 17 residues. DNA of the CDR3: TGTGCCATCAGTTGGAGCCCTCGGGACATCTACACAGATACGCAGTATTTT. This encodes CAISWSPRDIYTDTQYF.

This clone was observed a single time. V and J are TRBV7-8 and TRBJ1-6; D unclear. The V gene lost 11 bases and the J gene lost 8 bases, with 16 bases spanning the gap. This CDR3 is 13 amino acids long. The germline CDR1 and CDR2 sequences are SGHVS and FQNEAQ. The chain's CDR3 is CAGGASSDSPLHF. CDR3 DNA: TGTGCCGGTGGAGCGTCCAGCGATTCACCCCTCCACTTT.

This clone was counted a few times. The chain combines TRBV9 with TRBJ2-3; D is unclear. Germline V gives CDR1 SGDLS, CDR2 YYNGEE. This CDR3 is 14 amino acids long. The V and J ends lost 4 bases and 0 bases respectively, with 9 bases between them. This CDR3 is CASSPLASTDTQYF. CDR3 nucleotide sequence: TGTGCCAGCAGCCCCCTGGCCAGCACAGATACGCAGTATTTT.

The gene calls are TRBV29-1 and TRBJ2-3, with TRBD2 matching 11 bases. Germline CDR1 and CDR2: SQVTM and ANQGSEA. The junction had 8 bases not matched to a gene; V was cut back by 4 bases and J by 8 bases. The CDR3 consists of 14 residues. The CDR3 DNA is TGCAGCGTTGTTACTAGCGGGAGTGTGGGTACGCAGTATTTT. Residues: CSVVTSGSVGTQYF.

This clone has just a few counts. The chain recombines TRBV19 with TRBJ2-7; possibly TRBD2 for D (6 bases). Trimming pared 3 bases from V and 6 bases from J, leaving 12 bases between. Per germline, CDR1 LNHDA and CDR2 SQIVND (reference sequence). The CDR3 spans 13 residues. The CDR3 protein is CASSISGGGEQYF. The CDR3 DNA reads as TGTGCCAGTAGTATTTCCGGGGGTGGCGAGCAGTACTTC.

The chain couples TRBV5-5 to TRBJ2-2; possible D gene TRBD1, 6 bases. V lost 0 bases and J 2 bases, leaving 14 bases between the germline ends. The CDR3 has 17 amino acids. The germline CDR1 and CDR2 sequences are SGHKS and YYEKEE (reference sequence). DNA for the CDR3: TGTGCCAGCAGCTTGGCCGGGACATCGTTAAACACCGGGGAGCTGTTTTTT. It translates to CASSLAGTSLNTGELFF.

The chain's CDR3 is CAWSALAGVEETQYF. DNA of the CDR3: TGTGCCTGGAGTGCCCTGGCGGGAGTGGAAGAGACCCAGTACTTC. This chain links TRBV30 with TRBJ2-5; 7 bases are a match to TRBD2. The CDR3 contains 15 residues. The germline V gene has CDR1 GTSNPN and CDR2 SVGIG (reference sequence). V gave up 1 base and J gave up 3 bases; unmatched junction bases: 8.